This TCR beta chain is from a study of human T cells and chemical hapten exposure. The CDR3 is 14 residues long. Trimming stripped 5 bases from V and 3 bases from J, with 13 bases between. CDR1 SGHNT and CDR2 YYREEE come from the germline V gene (reference sequence). As to time point: pre-sensitization, week 0. Stated treatment: therapeutic diphenylcyclopropenone sensitization with weekly scalp DPC. Each CDR3 protein is one row after TCRdb ran MiXCR on the RACE reads. The sample contains 300,000 to 400,000 distinct CDR3 sequences, about 5.1% of which appear only once. The receptor was derived from a woman aged 50 to 65 with alopecia areata. Some clones in this sample may be carry-over from other donors' samples. The genes are TRBV5-4 and TRBJ2-3; no clear D. Here the sequenced sample was whole blood, taken in connection with sensitization to the hapten diphenylcyclopropenone (DPC). CDR3 residues: CASSNSQETDTQYF. CDR3 DNA sequence: TGTGCCAGCAGTAACAGTCAGGAGACAGATACGCAGTATTTT.